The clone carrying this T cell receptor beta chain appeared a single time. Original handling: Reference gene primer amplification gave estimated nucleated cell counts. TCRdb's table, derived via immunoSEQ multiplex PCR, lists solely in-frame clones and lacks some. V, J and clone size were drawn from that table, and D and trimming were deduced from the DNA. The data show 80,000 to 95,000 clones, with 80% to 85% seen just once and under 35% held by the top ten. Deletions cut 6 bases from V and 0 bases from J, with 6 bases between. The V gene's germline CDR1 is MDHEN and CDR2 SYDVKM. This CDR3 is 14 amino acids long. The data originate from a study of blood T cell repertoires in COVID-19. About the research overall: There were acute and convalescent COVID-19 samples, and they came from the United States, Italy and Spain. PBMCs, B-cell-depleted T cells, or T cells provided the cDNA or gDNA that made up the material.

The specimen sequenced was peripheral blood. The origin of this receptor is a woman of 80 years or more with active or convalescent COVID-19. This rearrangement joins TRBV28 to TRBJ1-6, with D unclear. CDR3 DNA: TGTGCCAGCAGGAGTAGCTCCTATAATTCACCCCTCCACTTT. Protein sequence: CASRSSSYNSPLHF.